Each of the 12 T cell receptor beta chains below was sequenced from the same sample in a study of T cell changes during pregnancy in multiple sclerosis. Sequencing was performed with immunoSEQ multiplex PCR; in TCRdb, only in-frame clones are kept and a portion is missing. The sample lists approximately 31,000 clones, 75% to 90% occurring once. Sequencing used CD8+ T cells from peripheral blood mononuclear cells, obtained in the second trimester of pregnancy. All receptors derive from a female donor with multiple sclerosis, enrolled in a pregnancy study.

Points on this clone: Mismatch with germline at one junction end may stem from a read error. This same CDR3 is encoded by further DNA sequences in the sample. The genes are TRBV2 and TRBJ1-2; 11 bases line up with TRBD1. Germline CDR1 SNHLY, CDR2 FYNNEI. The CDR3 totals 15 residues. CDR3 loop: CASRRGQGEFYGYTF. The CDR3 DNA follows: TGTGCCAGCAGAAGGGGACAGGGGGAGTTCTATGGCTACACCTTT.

This rearrangement joins TRBV16 to TRBJ2-7; the D gene is possibly TRBD1 (5 bases). Trimming cost V 0 bases and J 6 bases, with 9 bases left between them. This CDR3 region has 13 residues. Germline loops: CDR1 KGHSY, CDR2 FQNENV. The CDR3 nucleotides are TGTGCCAGCAGCCAATCGGGGCCCCTCGAGCAGTACTTC. This sequence encodes CASSQSGPLEQYF.

The CDR3 DNA reads TGTGCCAGCAGTGAAGCGCTAGGGACAGGGGGCAGGGAGCAGTACTTC. Translating it yields CASSEALGTGGREQYF. The rearrangement joins TRBV2 to TRBJ2-7, with 12 bases that match TRBD1. CDR3 length equals 16 residues. The junction had 7 bases not matched to a gene; V was cut back by 0 bases and J by 7 bases. The germline V gene has CDR1 SNHLY and CDR2 FYNNEI.

This chain links TRBV13 with TRBJ2-1; 14 bases align to TRBD2. After removal of 4 bases from V and 9 bases from J, the junction contained 5 bases not matched to a gene. Germline lookup yields CDR1 PRHDT and CDR2 FYEKMQ (reference sequence). The CDR3 loop spans 15 amino acids. The CDR3 here is CASSSGLAGALEQFF. CDR3 nucleotide sequence: TGTGCCAGCAGCTCGGGACTAGCGGGAGCGCTTGAGCAGTTCTTC.

This sequence joins TRBV6-5 and TRBJ2-1; D remains ambiguous. The CDR3 loop spans 13 amino acids. Trimming removed 6 bases from V and 6 bases from J, with 12 bases in between. Germline V gene data show CDR1 as MNHEY and CDR2 as SVGAGI. The CDR3 loop is CASSQFDLNEQFF. The CDR3 DNA reads TGTGCCAGCAGCCAGTTTGATCTCAATGAGCAGTTCTTC.

The J gene is TRBJ2-2, the V gene TRBV2; D is possibly TRBD1 (6 bases). Trimming left V 7 bases short and J 0 bases short, with 15 bases between. CDR3 length: 16 amino acids. Germline V gene sequence: CDR1 SNHLY, CDR2 FYNNEI. DNA of the CDR3: TGTGCCAGCACTCTATTCGGGACAACGAACACCGGGGAGCTGTTTTTT. Translated: CASTLFGTTNTGELFF.

This rearrangement joins TRBV27 to TRBJ2-3; 9 bases are shared with TRBD1. The germline gives CDR1 MNHEY, CDR2 SMNVEV (reference sequence). The V and J ends lost 4 bases and 2 bases, in that order; junction bases with no gene match: 1. The CDR3 has 14 residues. The CDR3 is CASSWTGVTDTQYF. DNA for the CDR3: TGTGCCAGCAGTTGGACAGGGGTCACAGATACGCAGTATTTT.

This clone has only one observation. The chain joins TRBV6-1 to TRBJ1-2; possibly TRBD1 for D (6 bases). With 6 bases removed from V and 4 bases from J, the gap between germline ends came to 12 bases. The CDR3 has 13 amino acids. Germline CDR1 is MNHNS and CDR2 is SASEGT. DNA of the CDR3: TGTGCCAGCAGCCAAGGGGGGGGCTATGGCTACACCTTC. Translating it yields CASSQGGGYGYTF.

J is TRBJ2-5 and V is TRBV4-3, with TRBD2 matching 11 bases. CDR3 length: 16 residues. With V trimmed by 0 bases and J by 5 bases, 5 bases remained unmatched. Germline CDR1 reads LGHNA; CDR2 reads YSLEER. This CDR3 reads CASSQDLAGGVETQYF. CDR3 in DNA: TGCGCCAGCAGCCAAGACTTAGCGGGAGGGGTCGAGACCCAGTACTTC.

In its sample, this clone ranks as medium-sized. The chain recombines TRBV7-8 with TRBJ2-7; tentatively, D is TRBD2 (5 bases). The length of the CDR3 is 16 residues. Looked up from germline, CDR1 is SGHVS and CDR2 is FQNEAQ. Trimming pared 2 bases from V and 3 bases from J, leaving 17 bases between. Here the CDR3 reads CASSLTRESRGYEQYF. As DNA, the CDR3 is TGTGCCAGCAGCTTAACCAGAGAGAGTCGGGGCTACGAGCAGTACTTC.

The chain combines TRBV27 with TRBJ2-1; 13 bases map to TRBD2. The CDR3 has 15 residues. After removal of 5 bases from V and 7 bases from J, the junction contained 5 bases not matched to a gene. The germline CDR1 and CDR2 sequences are MNHEY and SMNVEV (reference sequence). This CDR3 reads CASSVTSGRLNEQFF. The CDR3 nucleotides read TGTGCCAGCAGTGTGACTAGCGGGAGGCTTAATGAGCAGTTCTTC.

This clone has a single count. This chain connects TRBV7-9 to TRBJ2-7; 12 bases align to TRBD2. Germline loops: CDR1 SEHNR, CDR2 FQNEAQ (reference sequence). The CDR3 has 16 residues. After removal of 0 bases from V and 6 bases from J, the junction contained 6 bases not matched to a gene. CDR3 sequence reads: CASSLAGLAGGREQYF. In nucleotides, the CDR3 is TGTGCCAGCAGCTTAGCGGGTCTAGCGGGAGGGCGCGAGCAGTACTTC.